Sequencing of this TCR beta chain was carried out in a study of cytomegalovirus exposure and HLA in healthy donors. This clone was recorded only once. The antigen is undetermined. The J segment lost 9 bases and the V segment lost 4 bases, leaving 16 bases of the junction unmatched. The CDR3 covers 18 residues. Germline values: CDR1 SGHNT, CDR2 YYREEE (reference sequence). Findings of the study overall: An analysis that came later showed most CMV-associated TCR beta chains appearing HLA-restricted.

Vbeta (60) and Jbeta (13) primers were used in the PCR. Method: immunoSEQ multiplex PCR; TCRdb's copy keeps in-frame clones and lacks some. The data contain 200,000 to 250,000 clones, 70% to 85% of them seen just once; the ten biggest clones take up about 0.6%. The source material was PBMCs. The clonotype was recovered from a woman in her thirties or forties in good health and CMV-seronegative. This chain connects TRBV5-4 to TRBJ2-2; 12 bases map to TRBD2. CDR3 bases: TGTGCCAGCAGCCTACCGGCCGGACTAGCGGGGCCCCACCGGGAGCTGTTTTTT. It is translated as CASSLPAGLAGPHRELFF.